Sequencing of this T cell receptor (beta chain) was carried out in a study of Graves' ophthalmopathy and Graves' hyperthyroidism. This clonotype was seen repeatedly, ten times or more. This clone may be a read error of a much larger clone one base away. Diagnosis used clinical symptoms, serum thyroxine, TRAb, thyroid ultrasound and orbital computed tomography. Beta-chain TCR CDR3 regions were amplified from RNA transcripts. Following a first-round RT-PCR that used HTBI primers, a second-round multiplex PCR was carried out. TCRdb re-analysed the multiplex PCR reads in MiXCR, keeping a single row per CDR3 protein. Among 350,000 to 450,000 distinct CDR3 sequences listed, approximately 20% were seen once. Sequencing was carried out using peripheral blood. This receptor was obtained from a woman aged 18 to 35 with Graves' ophthalmopathy.

The CDR3 DNA sequence: TGTGCCAGCAGCGTGGGACTAGCCGGAGAGACCCAGTACTTC. Its protein is CASSVGLAGETQYF. This sequence joins TRBV7-2 and TRBJ2-5; TRBD2 matches at 9 bases. The CDR3 covers 14 residues. J gave up 4 bases and V 5 bases, and 5 bases lay outside the gene matches. Germline CDR1 is SGHTA and CDR2 is FQGNSA.